A selection of T cell receptor beta chains follows, all from one sample in a study of blood T cells in healthy people across ages. TCRdb re-called the 5' RACE reads with MiXCR, one entry per CDR3 protein. The sample consists of 700,000 to 900,000 distinct CDR3 sequences, about 55% of them appearing once. Sequencing was done on a sample of blood. The receptors shown here come from a man older than 75 in good health. The CDR3 runs from the conserved cysteine through the conserved F or W. The order of the fields is CDR3 DNA, CDR3 protein, D gene, clone size, J gene, V gene. D genes are given only for firm matches. Only some rows state a clone size, as once, few, many or a class for expanded clones.

TGCAGCGGCGGATCGGGACCGGCCTACGAGCAGTACTTC | CSGGSGPAYEQYF | NA | NA | TRBJ2-7 | TRBV29-1
TGTGCCAGCAGTGAAGCCAGTCACAATGAGCAGTACTTC | CASSEASHNEQYF | NA | NA | TRBJ2-5 | TRBV6-1
TGCAGTGCTATGGGCGGTCGGGTCCGGGCGGCCGAGAGCAATCAGCCCCAGCATTTT | CSAMGGRVRAAESNQPQHF | NA | NA | TRBJ1-5 | TRBV20-1
TGCAGCGCAAACGGGGTGAGCTACGAGCAGTACTTC | CSANGVSYEQYF | NA | NA | TRBJ2-7 | TRBV29-1
TGCGCCAGCAGCCCTGACGTCGGCTATGGCTACACCTTC | CASSPDVGYGYTF | NA | few | TRBJ1-2 | TRBV5-1
TGTGCCAGCAGCAAAGAAAGGACAGGCCGGGATGAGGAGCAGTACTTC | CASSKERTGRDEEQYF | NA | NA | TRBJ2-7 | TRBV21-1
TGTGCCAGCAGCGCCGTAGTGAAGAGCTCCTACGAGCAGTACTTC | CASSAVVKSSYEQYF | NA | NA | TRBJ2-7 | TRBV7-8
TGCAGCGTGGGTGGACAGGCCCGCTACGAGCAGTACTTC | CSVGGQARYEQYF | TRBD1 | few | TRBJ2-7 | TRBV29-1
TGTGCCAGCAGCGTAGGCTCTGAGGGCTATTACGAGCAGTACTTC | CASSVGSEGYYEQYF | NA | NA | TRBJ2-7 | TRBV9
TGCGCCAGCAGCTTGGGGTTAGCGCCTGATGAGCAGTTCTTC | CASSLGLAPDEQFF | NA | NA | TRBJ2-1 | TRBV5-1
TGTGCCACCAGCAGAGTAGCGGGAGAGGAGACCCAGTACTTC | CATSRVAGEETQYF | TRBD2 | few | TRBJ2-5 | TRBV15
TGCAGTGCTAGAGTTACTAGCACAGATACGCAGTATTTT | CSARVTSTDTQYF | NA | NA | TRBJ2-3 | TRBV20-1
TGCAGTGCTAGATCGAAGACAGGGGTGAACGAGCAGTACTTC | CSARSKTGVNEQYF | TRBD1 | many | TRBJ2-7 | TRBV20-1
TGCGCCAGCAGCCATGTTGGTAGGGGGCGCGACTATGGCTACACCTTC | CASSHVGRGRDYGYTF | TRBD1 | NA | TRBJ1-2 | TRBV4-1
TGTGCCATCCAACTCAGGGGAGCTAACTATGGCTACACCTTC | CAIQLRGANYGYTF | NA | NA | TRBJ1-2 | TRBV6-1
TGTGCCAGCAGCGTAGACGGCGACCGAGCCACCTACAATGAGCAGTACTTC | CASSVDGDRATYNEQYF | NA | NA | TRBJ2-7 | TRBV9
TGTGCCAGCAGGCTATCCGGGACTAGAGATCACAGATACGCGTATTTT | CASRLSGTRDHRYAYF | TRBD2 | few | TRBJ2-3 | TRBV7-2
TGTGCCAGCAGTTCAAGGACAGGGTTTGGGGAAAAACTGTTTTTT | CASSSRTGFGEKLFF | TRBD1 | NA | TRBJ1-4 | TRBV28
TGCGCCAGCAGCCGGACTAGCGAAGCCTACGAGCAGTACTTC | CASSRTSEAYEQYF | TRBD2 | few | TRBJ2-7 | TRBV5-1
TGCAGCGTTGAAGAGTCCCCCACTAGCCGAACGGGAGAGACCCAGTACTTC | CSVEESPTSRTGETQYF | NA | NA | TRBJ2-5 | TRBV29-1
TGTGCCACCAGTGATCCCAGCGACTTCAGCTCCTACAATGAGCAGTTCTTC | CATSDPSDFSSYNEQFF | NA | NA | TRBJ2-1 | TRBV24-1
TGTGCCATCAGGGAGGACTCCCAAGGAGTTGAGCAGTTCTTC | CAIREDSQGVEQFF | NA | NA | TRBJ2-1 | TRBV10-3
TGTGCCAGCAGGGCACAGGGCGGGCGCTACGAGCAGTACTTC | CASRAQGGRYEQYF | NA | NA | TRBJ2-7 | TRBV28
TGCGCCAGTGGACAGGGGTTCAATTACAATGAGCAGTTCTTC | CASGQGFNYNEQFF | TRBD1 | NA | TRBJ2-1 | TRBV5-1
TGCAGTGCTCTAGGATATGATGAGCAGTTCTTC | CSALGYDEQFF | NA | few | TRBJ2-1 | TRBV20-1
TGCGCCAGCAGCGTGGACAGGGCATACAATGAGCAGTTCTTC | CASSVDRAYNEQFF | TRBD1 | few | TRBJ2-1 | TRBV5-1
TGTGCCAGCAGTGAAGCGGGAGGGCGTAATAGAGACGCGTATTTT | CASSEAGGRNRDAYF | TRBD2 | NA | TRBJ2-3 | TRBV6-1
TGTGCCAGCAGTTTAGGGCAGTCCGGTGAGCAGTACTTC | CASSLGQSGEQYF | NA | few | TRBJ2-4 | TRBV12-3/TRBV12-4
TGCAGTGCTAGCGCCTCTCTAGATACGCAGTATTTT | CSASASLDTQYF | NA | many | TRBJ2-3 | TRBV20-1
TGTGCCAGCAGCCCCATAGGGCAGGGGGCTTTCAGGGGTTACGAGCAGTACTTC | CASSPIGQGAFRGYEQYF | TRBD1 | NA | TRBJ2-7 | TRBV7-2
TGCGCCTGCAGTCTATCGGAGGTGGGGTCCGGCGAGCAGTACTTC | CACSLSEVGSGEQYF | NA | NA | TRBJ2-7 | TRBV27
TGCAGTGCTAGTCCCCCGACAGGGGGGGGCTACGGCTACACCTTC | CSASPPTGGGYGYTF | TRBD1 | NA | TRBJ1-2 | TRBV20-1
TGCAGTGCTAGGAGGCCGGGAGTTGCGTACAATGAGCAGTTCTTC | CSARRPGVAYNEQFF | NA | NA | TRBJ2-1 | TRBV20-1
TGCAGTGCTAGAGATGGGCGGGGCCCAACTAATGAAAAACTGTTTTTT | CSARDGRGPTNEKLFF | NA | once | TRBJ1-4 | TRBV20-1
TGTGTCAGCAGTCTTACCGGGGGAGGAAACAGATACGCGTATTTT | CVSSLTGGGNRYAYF | NA | NA | TRBJ2-3 | TRBV28
TGTGCCAGCAGCCCGGGGGGTTGGTTAAATTCACCCCTCCACTTT | CASSPGGWLNSPLHF | NA | NA | TRBJ1-6 | TRBV9
TGCAGTGCTGAGCGGAGGGGGTACACTGAAGCTTTCTTT | CSAERRGYTEAFF | NA | few | TRBJ1-1 | TRBV20-1
TGTGCCAGCAGTCCAATATTGGGACTAGCCGAGGGTACCGGGGAGCTGTTTTTT | CASSPILGLAEGTGELFF | TRBD2 | few | TRBJ2-2 | TRBV2
TGTGCCAGCCCTGCGCAGAACTCCTACGATGAGCAGTTCTTC | CASPAQNSYDEQFF | NA | NA | TRBJ2-1 | TRBV6-1
TGCAGCGTTGTTAAGCCAACCTCCTACGAGCAGTACTTC | CSVVKPTSYEQYF | NA | NA | TRBJ2-7 | TRBV29-1
TGCAGTGCCGGCGGGGCCAGCCCCTACGAGCAGTACTTC | CSAGGASPYEQYF | NA | once | TRBJ2-7 | TRBV20-1
TGTGCCAGCAAGGAGGGAACCTACGAGCAGTACTTC | CASKEGTYEQYF | NA | NA | TRBJ2-7 | TRBV2
TGTGCCAGCAGCTTAGTGCGGGGCGGAGGTGAAAAACTGTTTTTT | CASSLVRGGGEKLFF | NA | NA | TRBJ1-4 | TRBV7-2
TGTGCCAGCACATCCGACACCCACCCTGAAGCTTTCTTT | CASTSDTHPEAFF | NA | NA | TRBJ1-1 | TRBV7-8
TGTGCCACCAGCAGACAGGGTCTAATAAAAAACATTCAGTACTTC | CATSRQGLIKNIQYF | NA | NA | TRBJ2-4 | TRBV15
TGCAGCGCGGACAGGGGGCGGGGGGAAAAACTGTTTTTT | CSADRGRGEKLFF | TRBD1 | NA | TRBJ1-4 | TRBV29-1
TGTGCCAGCAGCCTCTCGACAGGGACGTCCTACAATGAGCAGTTCTTC | CASSLSTGTSYNEQFF | TRBD1 | few | TRBJ2-1 | TRBV11-1
TGCAGTGCTAGGGGGCAGGGGGCAAACACCATATATTTT | CSARGQGANTIYF | TRBD1 | few | TRBJ1-3 | TRBV20-1
TGTGCCAGCAGTTACCGACCGGACAGGACTTCGGAGACCCAGTACTTC | CASSYRPDRTSETQYF | TRBD1 | NA | TRBJ2-5 | TRBV2
TGCAGTGCTAGAGGACAGGAAGGGACGACTGAAGCTTTCTTT | CSARGQEGTTEAFF | NA | NA | TRBJ1-1 | TRBV20-1
TGTGCCAGCAGTCGGGACTACAATGAGCCGTTCTTC | CASSRDYNEPFF | TRBD2 | NA | TRBJ2-1 | TRBV27
TGTGCCAGCAGTGAAGACGCGGGTGGAGAGACCCAGTACTTC | CASSEDAGGETQYF | NA | few | TRBJ2-5 | TRBV25-1
TGTGCCAGCAGCCGCCAGGACTTACCCTACAATGAGCAGTTCTTC | CASSRQDLPYNEQFF | NA | NA | TRBJ2-1 | TRBV7-3
TGTGCCAGCAGTGAAGGTGGAGCGACTAACTATGGCTACACCTTC | CASSEGGATNYGYTF | NA | few | TRBJ1-2 | TRBV6-1
TGTGCCAGCGCCTCAGGCAGAACAAACTATGGCTACACCTTC | CASASGRTNYGYTF | NA | NA | TRBJ1-2 | TRBV27